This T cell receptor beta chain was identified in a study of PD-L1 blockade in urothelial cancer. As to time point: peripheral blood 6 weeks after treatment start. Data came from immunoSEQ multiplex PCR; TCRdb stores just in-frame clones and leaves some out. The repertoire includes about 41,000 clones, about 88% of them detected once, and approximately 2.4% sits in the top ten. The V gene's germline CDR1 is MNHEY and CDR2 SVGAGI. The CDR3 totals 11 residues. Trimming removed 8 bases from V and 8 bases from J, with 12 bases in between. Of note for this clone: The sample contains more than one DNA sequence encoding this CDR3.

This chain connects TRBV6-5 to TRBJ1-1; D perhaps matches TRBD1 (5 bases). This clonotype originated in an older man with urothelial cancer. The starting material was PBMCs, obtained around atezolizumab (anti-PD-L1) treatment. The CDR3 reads CASSRQNEAFF. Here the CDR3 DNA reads TGTGCCAGCTCCCGACAGAACGAAGCTTTCTTT.